This TCR beta chain was sequenced in a study of T cell responses to AZD1222 COVID-19 vaccine. As regards this clone: Its target is not known.

Study-wide results and limits: Across spike, vaccine-associated CD4 TCRs were found, dominant at 160-218 and 743-854.

Germline CDR1 reads SGDLS; CDR2 reads YYNGEE. The CDR3 contains 14 residues. The V gene end was trimmed by 5 bases and the J gene end by 9 bases; junction bases not matched to a gene: 10. Clones were read by immunoSEQ multiplex PCR, and TCRdb kept only the in-frame ones, dropping some. This sample has tens of thousands of clones, with about 92% found just once. Sequenced here: peripheral blood, sampled on day 0 of AZD1222 vaccination. The receptor was derived from an adult in good health. The chain joins TRBV9 to TRBJ2-1; 8 nucleotides line up with TRBD2. The CDR3 DNA is TGTGCCAGCAGTGATTCTAGCGGGTGGGCTGAGCAGTTCTTC. Protein: CASSDSSGWAEQFF.